The rows below give T cell receptor beta chains drawn from one sample of a study of T cell repertoires in cytomegalovirus infection. TCRdb used MiXCR to reprocess the reads, holding one entry per CDR3 protein. Among around 310,000 distinct CDR3 sequences listed, roughly 15% were seen once. The material sequenced was PBMCs. These receptors came from a human donor in good health (CMV status not recorded). Some clones in this sample may be carry-over from other donors' samples. The CDR3 runs from the conserved cysteine through the conserved F or W. The D gene is left open where the match is weak. A clone size is listed for some rows: how often the clone was seen (once, few, many), or a class if it is expanded.

TRBV5-6,TRBJ1-6,NA,few,CASSFVSSPLHF,TGTGCCAGCAGCTTTGTGAGTTCACCCCTCCACTTT
TRBV27,TRBJ2-7,NA,few,CASSLSPHEQYF,TGTGCCAGCAGCCTATCCCCTCACGAGCAGTACTTC
TRBV11-2,TRBJ1-1,NA,few,CASSRVGRTEAFF,TGTGCCAGCAGCCGGGTGGGGAGGACTGAAGCTTTCTTT
TRBV7-8,TRBJ2-6,TRBD1,many,CASSFWTGGGSGANVLTF,TGTGCCAGCAGCTTCTGGACAGGGGGCGGTTCTGGGGCCAACGTCCTGACTTTC
TRBV20-1,TRBJ1-6,NA,few,CSASSTRPYSPLHF,TGCAGTGCTAGCTCCACCCGCCCATATTCACCCCTCCACTTT
TRBV7-9,TRBJ1-1,NA,many,CASSLGQGLMNTEAFF,TGTGCCAGCAGCTTAGGGCAGGGGTTAATGAACACTGAAGCTTTCTTT
TRBV27,TRBJ1-5,NA,NA,CASSLKEYQPQHF,TGTGCCAGCAGTTTAAAGGAGTATCAGCCCCAGCATTTT
TRBV4-3,TRBJ1-5,NA,few,CASSQDPGVDQPQHF,TGCGCCAGCAGCCAAGATCCAGGGGTCGATCAGCCCCAGCATTTT
TRBV7-8,TRBJ1-5,TRBD1,many,CASRSGTGIPQSNQPQHF,TGTGCCAGCAGGTCCGGGACAGGGATACCTCAGAGCAATCAGCCCCAGCATTTT
TRBV6-1,TRBJ1-6,NA,many,CASSHDKVRSPLHF,TGTGCCAGCAGTCACGACAAGGTCCGCTCACCCCTCCACTTT
TRBV12-3/TRBV12-4,TRBJ2-1,NA,NA,CASSRTSGVTGNEQFF,TGTGCCAGCAGTCGTACCTCCGGGGTCACGGGGAATGAGCAGTTCTTC
TRBV12-3/TRBV12-4,TRBJ2-3,NA,few,CASSLLTSTDTQYF,TGTGCCAGCAGTCTCCTGACTAGCACAGATACGCAGTATTTT
TRBV20-1,TRBJ2-7,TRBD1,few,CSASARDRGNYEQYF,TGCAGTGCTAGTGCCCGGGACAGGGGGAACTACGAGCAGTACTTC
TRBV12-3/TRBV12-4,TRBJ1-5,TRBD1,many,CASRDRSGPQHF,TGTGCCAGCAGGGACAGGTCAGGGCCCCAGCATTTT
TRBV2,TRBJ1-2,NA,NA,CASSEGQDYGYTF,TGTGCCAGCAGTGAAGGACAGGACTATGGCTACACCTTC
TRBV6-8,TRBJ1-1,NA,NA,CASSYRPQNTEAFF,TGTGCCAGCAGTTACCGGCCCCAGAACACTGAAGCTTTCTTT
TRBV29-1,TRBJ1-5,NA,few,CSVAENSNQPQHF,TGCAGCGTTGCCGAAAATAGCAATCAGCCCCAGCATTTT
TRBV5-1,TRBJ2-1,TRBD2,NA,CASSLASGGFNEQFF,TGCGCCAGCAGCTTGGCCAGCGGGGGATTCAATGAGCAGTTCTTC
TRBV7-9,TRBJ1-1,NA,once,CASSQAGIRLYTEAFF,TGTGCCAGCAGCCAGGCAGGGATAAGACTGTACACTGAAGCTTTCTTT
TRBV5-1,TRBJ2-1,TRBD1,NA,CASTPGDSLYNEQFF,TGCGCCAGCACTCCCGGGGACAGTCTGTACAATGAGCAGTTCTTC
TRBV3-1,TRBJ1-5,NA,few,CASSQSANQPQHF,TGTGCCAGCAGCCAATCGGCGAATCAGCCCCAGCATTTT
TRBV7-9,TRBJ2-7,NA,few,CASSLFPYEQYF,TGTGCCAGCAGCTTATTCCCCTACGAGCAGTACTTC
TRBV28,TRBJ1-4,TRBD1,NA,CASSTHDREEEKLFF,TGTGCCAGCAGTACCCATGACAGGGAGGAGGAAAAACTGTTTTTT
TRBV7-9,TRBJ2-7,NA,many,CASSFSSPSLKYF,TGTGCCAGCAGCTTTTCGTCGCCCTCCCTGAAGTACTTC
TRBV7-2,TRBJ1-1,NA,many,CASSPSRVFDTEAFF,TGTGCCAGCAGCCCCTCGAGGGTTTTCGACACTGAAGCTTTCTTT
TRBV5-1,TRBJ1-5,NA,few,CASSLGALNSNQPQHF,TGCGCCAGCAGCTTGGGGGCATTGAACAGCAATCAGCCCCAGCATTTT
TRBV7-2,TRBJ1-2,NA,many,CASSPIERPNYGYTF,TGTGCCAGCAGCCCCATAGAGCGGCCTAACTATGGCTACACCTTC
TRBV5-1,TRBJ1-2,NA,NA,CASSLSFERLTHGYTF,TGCGCCAGCAGCTTGAGTTTCGAAAGACTGACCCATGGCTACACCTTC
TRBV28,TRBJ1-1,NA,NA,CASSFGTINTEAFF,TGTGCCAGCAGTTTTGGGACAATCAACACTGAAGCTTTCTTT
TRBV3-1,TRBJ2-1,TRBD2,NA,CASSRVAGYNEQFF,TGTGCCAGCAGCCGGGTAGCGGGCTACAATGAGCAGTTCTTC
TRBV20-1,TRBJ1-5,TRBD1,few,CSARGGDRDQPQHF,TGCAGTGCTAGAGGCGGGGACAGGGATCAGCCCCAGCATTTT
TRBV7-2,TRBJ1-1,NA,many,CASSLVPGDTEAFF,TGTGCCAGCAGCTTAGTCCCCGGGGACACTGAAGCTTTCTTT
TRBV11-2,TRBJ1-2,NA,NA,CASRRGFGYTF,TGTGCCAGCAGGCGAGGGTTTGGCTACACCTTC
TRBV25-1,TRBJ1-1,NA,NA,CASREISDGEAFF,TGTGCCAGCAGGGAGATTTCGGACGGGGAAGCTTTCTTT
TRBV11-1,TRBJ2-5,TRBD1,few,CASSEQGIGETQYF,TGTGCCAGCAGCGAACAGGGGATTGGGGAGACCCAGTACTTC
TRBV5-1,TRBJ2-5,NA,few,CASSLAGADPETQYF,TGCGCCAGCAGCTTGGCCGGGGCGGATCCAGAGACCCAGTACTTC
TRBV6-2/TRBV6-3,TRBJ1-1,NA,NA,CVSSGPRVPNTEAFF,TGTGTCAGCAGTGGTCCTAGGGTGCCGAACACTGAAGCTTTCTTT
TRBV20-1,TRBJ2-1,TRBD2,NA,CSATSGGRSSYNEQFF,TGCAGTGCTACTAGCGGGGGGCGTAGCTCCTACAATGAGCAGTTCTTC
TRBV23-1,TRBJ2-1,NA,few,CASSQYRFNEQFF,TGCGCCAGCAGTCAATACAGGTTCAATGAGCAGTTCTTC
TRBV19,TRBJ2-1,NA,NA,CASSIGDEDDEQFF,TGTGCCAGTAGTATAGGCGACGAGGACGATGAGCAGTTCTTC
TRBV5-5,TRBJ1-6,TRBD1,NA,CASSFSWDRVNSPLHF,TGTGCCAGCAGCTTTTCTTGGGACAGAGTTAATTCACCCCTCCACTTT
TRBV4-1,TRBJ1-1,NA,NA,CASSQTDLNTEAFF,TGCGCCAGCAGCCAAACGGACCTGAACACTGAAGCTTTCTTT
TRBV7-3,TRBJ2-3,TRBD2,many,CASSFGRLAGGTDTQYF,TGTGCCAGCAGCTTCGGGCGGCTGGCGGGGGGCACAGATACGCAGTATTTT
TRBV20-1,TRBJ1-2,NA,many,CSTHRRAVNGYTF,TGCAGTACCCATCGTAGGGCAGTTAATGGCTACACCTTC
TRBV7-2,TRBJ2-3,TRBD2,many,CASLRGGTDTQYF,TGTGCCAGCCTGCGGGGGGGCACAGATACGCAGTATTTT
TRBV9,TRBJ1-1,NA,NA,CASSPQGSVNTEAFF,TGTGCCAGCAGCCCGCAGGGCAGTGTGAACACTGAAGCTTTCTTT
TRBV19,TRBJ1-2,NA,many,CASSLGRDFYGYTF,TGTGCCAGTAGCCTCGGACGGGACTTCTATGGCTACACCTTC
TRBV20-1,TRBJ1-2,TRBD1,NA,CSARDRDRKPRYYGYTF,TGCAGTGCTAGAGACCGGGACAGGAAGCCTAGATACTATGGCTACACCTTC
TRBV7-6,TRBJ2-7,TRBD1,many,CASSLTGASYEQYF,TGTGCCAGCAGCCTGACAGGGGCTTCCTACGAGCAGTACTTC
TRBV7-2,TRBJ2-4,TRBD2,few,CASSYGLAASIQYF,TGTGCCAGCAGCTACGGACTAGCGGCCTCGATTCAGTACTTC
TRBV6-6,TRBJ2-5,TRBD1,many,CASERDRQGQETQYF,TGTGCCAGCGAACGGGACAGGCAAGGGCAAGAGACCCAGTACTTC
TRBV29-1,TRBJ1-5,NA,few,CSVGDLDEPQHF,TGCAGCGTCGGGGACTTGGATGAGCCCCAGCATTTT
TRBV19,TRBJ2-3,NA,NA,CASSIQLVPDTQYF,TGTGCCAGTAGTATCCAACTAGTACCAGATACGCAGTATTTT